The present T cell receptor (beta chain) was sequenced within a study of blood T cell repertoires in COVID-19. Study overall: Sources were T cells, B-cell-depleted T cells, or PBMCs; the material itself was cDNA or gDNA.

Original processing notes: The authors estimated nucleated cell counts from reference gene primer amplification. Clones were sequenced by immunoSEQ multiplex PCR, and TCRdb holds only the in-frame ones, with some missing. The DNA gave D and trimming, while V, J and clone size come from that table. The table includes around 140,000 clones, under 90% detected once. The CDR3 length is 14 residues. With 3 bases clipped from V and 6 bases from J, the junction kept 5 bases outside the gene matches. CDR1 and CDR2 (germline): SGHTA, FQGTGA. Material for sequencing was PBMCs or T cells enriched from blood (not recorded which). This receptor was identified in a man between 35 and 55 years old with acute COVID-19. V is TRBV7-3 and J is TRBJ2-1, with 7 bases matching TRBD1. The CDR3: CASSFTGASNEQFF. DNA for the CDR3: TGTGCCAGCAGCTTTACAGGGGCTTCCAATGAGCAGTTCTTC. Full variable domain (outside the CDR3, taken from reference TRBV7-3 and TRBJ2-1): GAGVSQTPSNKVTEKGKYVELRCDPISGHTALYWYRQSLGQGPEFLIYFQGTGAADDSGLPNDRFFAVRPEGSVSTLKIQRTERGDSAVYLCASSFTGASNEQFFGPGTRLTVL.